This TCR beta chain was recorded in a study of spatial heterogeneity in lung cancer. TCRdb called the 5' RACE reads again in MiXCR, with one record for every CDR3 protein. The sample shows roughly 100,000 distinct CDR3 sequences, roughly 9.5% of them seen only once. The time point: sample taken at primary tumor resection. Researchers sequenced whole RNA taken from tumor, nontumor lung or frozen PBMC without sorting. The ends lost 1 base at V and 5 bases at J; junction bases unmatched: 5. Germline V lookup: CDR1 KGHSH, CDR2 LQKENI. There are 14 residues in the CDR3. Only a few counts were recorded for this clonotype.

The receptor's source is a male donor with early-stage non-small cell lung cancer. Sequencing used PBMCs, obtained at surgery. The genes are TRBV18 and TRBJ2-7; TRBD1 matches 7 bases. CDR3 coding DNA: TGTGCCAGCTCACCACAACAGGGGATCAACGAGCAGTACTTC. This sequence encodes CASSPQQGINEQYF.